Reported below is one TCR beta chain. Antigen unknown. This sample stems from a study of cytomegalovirus exposure and HLA in healthy donors. Study-wide points: Earlier findings revealed that most TCR beta V segments proved productive either about 90% or about 30% of the time.

Primers: 60 Vbeta forward and 13 Jbeta reverse. The method was immunoSEQ multiplex PCR; TCRdb's version includes in-frame clones alone and lacks a portion of them. The table lists under 200,000 clones, roughly 76% of them singletons. The origin of this receptor is a human donor in good health. Sequenced sample: PBMCs.

For the CDR3, the DNA is TGTGCCAGCAGCTCAGGGACATCCCAGGGAAACACCATATATTTT. Protein sequence: CASSSGTSQGNTIYF. V usage is TRBV5-6 and J usage is TRBJ1-3, with TRBD1 as a possible D gene (6 bases). The germline V gene has CDR1 SGHDT and CDR2 YYEEEE. Trimming pared 3 bases from V and 4 bases from J, leaving 14 bases between. The CDR3 runs to 15 residues.